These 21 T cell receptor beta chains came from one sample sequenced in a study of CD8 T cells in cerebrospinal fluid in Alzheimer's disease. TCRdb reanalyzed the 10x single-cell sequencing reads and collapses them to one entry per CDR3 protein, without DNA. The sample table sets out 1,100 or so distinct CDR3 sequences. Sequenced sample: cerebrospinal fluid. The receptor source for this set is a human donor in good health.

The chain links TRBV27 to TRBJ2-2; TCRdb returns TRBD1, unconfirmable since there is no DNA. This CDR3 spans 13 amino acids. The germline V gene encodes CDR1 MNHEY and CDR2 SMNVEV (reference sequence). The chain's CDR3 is CASSSGGGGELFF.

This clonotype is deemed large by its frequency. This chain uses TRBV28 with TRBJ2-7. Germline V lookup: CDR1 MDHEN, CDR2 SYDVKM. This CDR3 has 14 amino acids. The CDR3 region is CASSLGGTAHEQYF.

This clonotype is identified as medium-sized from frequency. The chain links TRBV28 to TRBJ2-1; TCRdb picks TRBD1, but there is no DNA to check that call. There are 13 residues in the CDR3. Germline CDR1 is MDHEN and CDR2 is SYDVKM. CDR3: CASSLPLYNEQFF.

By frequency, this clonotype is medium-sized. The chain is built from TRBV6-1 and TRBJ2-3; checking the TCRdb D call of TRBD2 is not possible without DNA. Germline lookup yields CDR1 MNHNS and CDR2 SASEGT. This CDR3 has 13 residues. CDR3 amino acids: CASSELAGGLGYF.

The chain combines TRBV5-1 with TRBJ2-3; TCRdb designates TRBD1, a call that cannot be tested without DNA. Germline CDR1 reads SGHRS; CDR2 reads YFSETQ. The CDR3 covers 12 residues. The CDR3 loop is CASGTGVDTQYF.

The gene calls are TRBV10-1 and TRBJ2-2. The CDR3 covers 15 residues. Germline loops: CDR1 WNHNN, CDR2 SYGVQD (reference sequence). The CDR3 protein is CASSETIGTTGELFF.

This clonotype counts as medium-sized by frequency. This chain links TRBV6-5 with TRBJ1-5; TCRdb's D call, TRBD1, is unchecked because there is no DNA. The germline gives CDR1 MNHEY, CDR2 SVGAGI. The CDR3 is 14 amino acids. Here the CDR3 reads CASSYREKGQPQHF.

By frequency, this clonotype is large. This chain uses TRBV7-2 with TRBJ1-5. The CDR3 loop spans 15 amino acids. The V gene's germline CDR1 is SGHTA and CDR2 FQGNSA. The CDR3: CASSLGYRPNQPQHF.

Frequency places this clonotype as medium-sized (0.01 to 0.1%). CDR3 residues: CASSLTRGNEQFF. The chain combines TRBV7-3 with TRBJ2-1; the TCRdb call, TRBD1, lacks DNA for checking. This CDR3 is 13 amino acids long. Germline V CDR1 and CDR2: SGHTA, FQGTGA.

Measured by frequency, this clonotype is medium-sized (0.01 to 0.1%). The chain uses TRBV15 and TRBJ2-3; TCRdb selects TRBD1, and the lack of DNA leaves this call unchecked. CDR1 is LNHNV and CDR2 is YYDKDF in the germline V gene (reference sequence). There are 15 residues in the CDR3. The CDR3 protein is CATSSSGTSTDTQYF.

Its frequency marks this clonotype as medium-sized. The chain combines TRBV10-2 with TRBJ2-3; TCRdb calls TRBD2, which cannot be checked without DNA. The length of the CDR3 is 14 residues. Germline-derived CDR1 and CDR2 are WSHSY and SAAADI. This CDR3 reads CASSDGGGTDTQYF.

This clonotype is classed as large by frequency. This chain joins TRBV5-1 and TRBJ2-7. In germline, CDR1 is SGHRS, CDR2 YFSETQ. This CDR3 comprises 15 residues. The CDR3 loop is CASSWGLKSLYEQYF.

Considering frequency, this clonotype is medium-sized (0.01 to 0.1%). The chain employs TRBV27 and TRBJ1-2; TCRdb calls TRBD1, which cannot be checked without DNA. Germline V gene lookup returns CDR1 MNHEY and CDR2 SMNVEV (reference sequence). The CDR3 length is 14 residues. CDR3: CASGKTGRQGGYTF.

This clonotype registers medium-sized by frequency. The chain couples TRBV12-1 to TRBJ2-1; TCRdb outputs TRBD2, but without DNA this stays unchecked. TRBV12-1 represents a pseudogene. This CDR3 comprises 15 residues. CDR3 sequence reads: CASSLPGLGYNEQFF.

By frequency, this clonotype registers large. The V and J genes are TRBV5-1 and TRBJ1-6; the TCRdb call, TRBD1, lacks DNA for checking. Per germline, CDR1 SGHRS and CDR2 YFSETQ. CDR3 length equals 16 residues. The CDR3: CASSLGDTGYNSPLHF.

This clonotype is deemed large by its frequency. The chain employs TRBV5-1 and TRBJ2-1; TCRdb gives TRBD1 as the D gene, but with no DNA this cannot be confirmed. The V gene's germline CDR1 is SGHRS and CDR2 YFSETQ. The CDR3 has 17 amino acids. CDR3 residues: CASSVRAGSGEYNEQFF.

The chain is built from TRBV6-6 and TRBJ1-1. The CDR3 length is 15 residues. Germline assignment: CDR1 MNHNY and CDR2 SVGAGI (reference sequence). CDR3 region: CATRIAQGLNTEAFF.

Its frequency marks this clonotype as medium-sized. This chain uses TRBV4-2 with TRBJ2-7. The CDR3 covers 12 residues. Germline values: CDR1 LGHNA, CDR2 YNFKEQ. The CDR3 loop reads CASSHQTGEQYF.

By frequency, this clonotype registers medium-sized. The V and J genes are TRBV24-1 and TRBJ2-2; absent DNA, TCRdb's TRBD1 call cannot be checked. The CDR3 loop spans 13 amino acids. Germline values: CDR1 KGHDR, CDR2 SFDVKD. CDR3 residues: CATSEPGTGELFF.

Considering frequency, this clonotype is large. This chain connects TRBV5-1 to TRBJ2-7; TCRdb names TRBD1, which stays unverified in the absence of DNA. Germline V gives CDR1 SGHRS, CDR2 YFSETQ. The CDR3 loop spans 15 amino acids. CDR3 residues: CASSFSQGASYEQYF.

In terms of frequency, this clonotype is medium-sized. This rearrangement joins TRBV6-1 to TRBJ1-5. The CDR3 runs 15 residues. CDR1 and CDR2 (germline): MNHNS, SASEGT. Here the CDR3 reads CASSESVHLNQPQHF.